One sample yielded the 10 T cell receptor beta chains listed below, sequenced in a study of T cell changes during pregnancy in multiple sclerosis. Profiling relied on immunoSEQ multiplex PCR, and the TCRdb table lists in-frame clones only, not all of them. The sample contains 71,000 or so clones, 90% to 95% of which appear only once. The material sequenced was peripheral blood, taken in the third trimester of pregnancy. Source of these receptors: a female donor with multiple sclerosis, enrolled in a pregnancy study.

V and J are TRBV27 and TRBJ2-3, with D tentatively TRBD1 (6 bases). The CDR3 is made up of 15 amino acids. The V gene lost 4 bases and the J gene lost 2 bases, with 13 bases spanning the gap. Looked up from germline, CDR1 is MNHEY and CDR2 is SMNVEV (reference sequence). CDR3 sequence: CASSYGTTLTDTQYF. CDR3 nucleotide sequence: TGTGCCAGCAGTTACGGGACAACCCTCACAGATACGCAGTATTTT.

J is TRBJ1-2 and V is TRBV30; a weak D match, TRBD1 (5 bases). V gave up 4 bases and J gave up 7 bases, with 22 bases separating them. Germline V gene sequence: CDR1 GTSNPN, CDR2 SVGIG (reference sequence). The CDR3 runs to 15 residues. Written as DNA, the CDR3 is TGTGCCTGGAATCCTTCCCGGGGGAGGGGTGGTGGCTACACCTTC. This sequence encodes CAWNPSRGRGGGYTF.

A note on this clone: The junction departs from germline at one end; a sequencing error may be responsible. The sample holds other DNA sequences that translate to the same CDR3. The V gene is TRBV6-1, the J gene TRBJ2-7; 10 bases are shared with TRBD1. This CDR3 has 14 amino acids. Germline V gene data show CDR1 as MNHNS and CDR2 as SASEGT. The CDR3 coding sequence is TGCGCCAGCCTAACGACAGGGGGCTTAAACGAGCAGTACTTC. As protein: CASLTTGGLNEQYF.

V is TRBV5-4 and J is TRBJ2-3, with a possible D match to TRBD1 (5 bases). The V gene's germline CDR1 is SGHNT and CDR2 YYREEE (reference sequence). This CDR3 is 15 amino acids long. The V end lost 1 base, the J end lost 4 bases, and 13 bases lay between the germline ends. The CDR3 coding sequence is TGTGCCAGCAGCTTGCCTACAGGACCCTCAGATACGCAGTATTTT. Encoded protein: CASSLPTGPSDTQYF.

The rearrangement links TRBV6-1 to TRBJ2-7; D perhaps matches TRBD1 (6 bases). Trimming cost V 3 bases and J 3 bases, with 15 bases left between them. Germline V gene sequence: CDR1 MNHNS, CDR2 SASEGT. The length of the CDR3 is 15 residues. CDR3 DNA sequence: TGTGCCAGCAGTGAGGCGGGCAGGGGTGTCTACGAGCAGTACTTC. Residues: CASSEAGRGVYEQYF.

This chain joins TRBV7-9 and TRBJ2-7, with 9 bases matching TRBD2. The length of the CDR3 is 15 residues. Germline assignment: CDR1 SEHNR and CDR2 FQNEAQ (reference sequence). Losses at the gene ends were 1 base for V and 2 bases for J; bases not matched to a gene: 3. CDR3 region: CASSLEGGRAYEQYF. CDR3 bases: TGTGCCAGCAGCTTAGAGGGCGGGAGGGCCTACGAGCAGTACTTC.

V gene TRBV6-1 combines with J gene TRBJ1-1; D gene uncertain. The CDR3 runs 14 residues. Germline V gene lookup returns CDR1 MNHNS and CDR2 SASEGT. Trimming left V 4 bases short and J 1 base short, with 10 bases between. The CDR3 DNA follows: TGTGCCAGCAGTGCTACTTACAGGAACACTGAAGCTTTCTTT. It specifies CASSATYRNTEAFF.

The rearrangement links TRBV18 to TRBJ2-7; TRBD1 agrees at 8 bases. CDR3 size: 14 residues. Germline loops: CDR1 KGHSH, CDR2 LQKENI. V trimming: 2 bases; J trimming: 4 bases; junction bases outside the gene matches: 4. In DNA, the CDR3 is TGTGCCAGCTCACCAAGGCAGGGGGCTTACGAGCAGTACTTC. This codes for CASSPRQGAYEQYF.

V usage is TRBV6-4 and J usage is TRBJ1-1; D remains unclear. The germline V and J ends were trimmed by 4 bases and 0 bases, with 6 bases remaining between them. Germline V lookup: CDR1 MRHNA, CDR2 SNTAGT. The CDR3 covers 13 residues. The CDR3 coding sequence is TGTGCCAGCAGTGGTCAGATGAACACTGAAGCTTTCTTT. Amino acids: CASSGQMNTEAFF.

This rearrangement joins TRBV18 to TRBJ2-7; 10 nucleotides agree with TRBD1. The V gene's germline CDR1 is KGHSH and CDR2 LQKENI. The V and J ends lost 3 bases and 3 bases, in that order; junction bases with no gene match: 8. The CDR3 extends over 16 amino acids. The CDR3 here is CASSPRFGQGVYEQYF. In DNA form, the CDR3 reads TGTGCCAGCTCACCTCGTTTCGGACAGGGGGTCTACGAGCAGTACTTC.